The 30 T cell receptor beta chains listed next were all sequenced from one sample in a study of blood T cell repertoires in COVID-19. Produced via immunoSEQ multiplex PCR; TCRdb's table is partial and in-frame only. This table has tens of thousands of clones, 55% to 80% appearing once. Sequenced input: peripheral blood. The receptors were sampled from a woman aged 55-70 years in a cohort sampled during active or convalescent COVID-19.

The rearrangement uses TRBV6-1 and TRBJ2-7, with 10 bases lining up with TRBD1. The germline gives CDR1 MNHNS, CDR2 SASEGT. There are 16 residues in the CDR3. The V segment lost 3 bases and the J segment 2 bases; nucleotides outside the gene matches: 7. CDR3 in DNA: TGTGCCAGCAGTGAGTACCGGGACAGGGGAACCTACGAGCAGTACTTC. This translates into CASSEYRDRGTYEQYF.

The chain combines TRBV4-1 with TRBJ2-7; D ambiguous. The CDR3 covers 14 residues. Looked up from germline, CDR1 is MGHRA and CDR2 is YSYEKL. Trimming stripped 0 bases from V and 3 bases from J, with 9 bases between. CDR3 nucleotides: TGCGCCAGCAGCCAAGAACCTAATTACTACGAGCAGTACTTC. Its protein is CASSQEPNYYEQYF.

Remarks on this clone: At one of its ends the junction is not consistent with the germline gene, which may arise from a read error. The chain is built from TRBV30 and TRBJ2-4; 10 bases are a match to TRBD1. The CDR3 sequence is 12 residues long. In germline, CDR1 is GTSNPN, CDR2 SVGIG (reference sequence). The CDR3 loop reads CAWRTGTGALCF. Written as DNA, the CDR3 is TGTGCCTGGAGGACCGGGACAGGGGCTCTTTGCTTC.

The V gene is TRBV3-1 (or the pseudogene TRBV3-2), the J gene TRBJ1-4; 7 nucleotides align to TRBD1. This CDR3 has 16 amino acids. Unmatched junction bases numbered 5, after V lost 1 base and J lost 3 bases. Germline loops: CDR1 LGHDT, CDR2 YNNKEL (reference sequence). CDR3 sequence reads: CASSQAAQGPNEKLFF. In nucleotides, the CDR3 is TGTGCCAGCAGCCAAGCCGCACAGGGGCCTAATGAAAAACTGTTTTTT.

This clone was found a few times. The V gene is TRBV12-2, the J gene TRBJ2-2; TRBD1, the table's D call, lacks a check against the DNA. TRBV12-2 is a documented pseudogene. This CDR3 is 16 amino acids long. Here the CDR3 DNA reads TGTGCAAGTCGCTTAGCGGGGGCAGGGTTGACCGGGGAGCTGTTTTTT. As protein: CASRLAGAGLTGELFF.

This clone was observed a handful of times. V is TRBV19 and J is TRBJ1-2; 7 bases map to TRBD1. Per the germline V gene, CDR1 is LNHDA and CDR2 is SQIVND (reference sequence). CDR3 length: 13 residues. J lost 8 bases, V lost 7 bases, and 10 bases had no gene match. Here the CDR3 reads CASIGGGLGGYTF. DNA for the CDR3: TGTGCCAGTATCGGAGGGGGCCTTGGGGGCTACACCTTC.

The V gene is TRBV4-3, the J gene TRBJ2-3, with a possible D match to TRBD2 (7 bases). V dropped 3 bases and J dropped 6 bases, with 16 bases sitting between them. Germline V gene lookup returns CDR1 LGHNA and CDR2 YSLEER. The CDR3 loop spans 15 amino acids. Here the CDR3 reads CASSHRGAIADTQYF. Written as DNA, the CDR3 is TGCGCCAGCAGCCACCGGGGGGCCATCGCCGATACGCAGTATTTT.

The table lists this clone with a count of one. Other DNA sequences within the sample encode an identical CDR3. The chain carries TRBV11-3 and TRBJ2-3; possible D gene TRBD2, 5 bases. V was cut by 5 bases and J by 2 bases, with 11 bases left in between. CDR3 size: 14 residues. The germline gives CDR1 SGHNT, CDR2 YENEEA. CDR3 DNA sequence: TGTGCCAGCAGCCTAGGACTCGACACAGATACGCAGTATTTT. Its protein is CASSLGLDTDTQYF.

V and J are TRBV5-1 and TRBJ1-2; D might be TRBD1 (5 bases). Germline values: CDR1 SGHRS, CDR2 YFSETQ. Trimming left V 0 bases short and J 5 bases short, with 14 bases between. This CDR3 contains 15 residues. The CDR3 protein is CASSLEGILGYGYTF. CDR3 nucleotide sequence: TGCGCCAGCAGCTTGGAGGGGATTCTAGGGTATGGCTACACCTTC.

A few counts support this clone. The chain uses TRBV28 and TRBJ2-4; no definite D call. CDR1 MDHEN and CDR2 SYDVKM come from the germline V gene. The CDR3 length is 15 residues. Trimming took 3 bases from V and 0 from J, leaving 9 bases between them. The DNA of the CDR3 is TGTGCCAGCAGTTTTCCACTTGAAGCCAAAAACATTCAGTACTTC. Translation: CASSFPLEAKNIQYF. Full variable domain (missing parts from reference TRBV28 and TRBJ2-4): DVKVTQSSRYLVKRTGEKVFLECVQDMDHENMFWYRQDPGLGLRLIYFSYDVKMKEKGDIPEGYSVSREKKERFSLILESASTNQTSMYLCASSFPLEAKNIQYFGAGTRLSVL.

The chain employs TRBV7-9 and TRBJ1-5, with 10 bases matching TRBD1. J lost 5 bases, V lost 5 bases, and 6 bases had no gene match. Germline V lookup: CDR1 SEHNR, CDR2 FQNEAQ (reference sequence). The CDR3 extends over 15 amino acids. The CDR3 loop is CASSIGQGVHQPQHF. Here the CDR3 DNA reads TGTGCCAGCAGCATCGGACAGGGGGTGCATCAGCCCCAGCATTTT.

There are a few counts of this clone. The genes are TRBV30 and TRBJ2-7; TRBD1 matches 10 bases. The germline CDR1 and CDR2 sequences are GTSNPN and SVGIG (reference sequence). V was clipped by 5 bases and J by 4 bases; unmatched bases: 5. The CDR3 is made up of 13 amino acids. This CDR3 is CAWGRDRGYEQYF. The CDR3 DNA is TGTGCCTGGGGAAGGGACAGGGGATACGAGCAGTACTTC.

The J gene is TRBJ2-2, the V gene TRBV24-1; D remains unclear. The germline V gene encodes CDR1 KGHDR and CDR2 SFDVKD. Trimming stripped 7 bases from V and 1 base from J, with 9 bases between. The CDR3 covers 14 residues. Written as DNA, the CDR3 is TGTGCCACCAGCACAGAGAGGAACACCGGGGAGCTGTTTTTT. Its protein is CATSTERNTGELFF.

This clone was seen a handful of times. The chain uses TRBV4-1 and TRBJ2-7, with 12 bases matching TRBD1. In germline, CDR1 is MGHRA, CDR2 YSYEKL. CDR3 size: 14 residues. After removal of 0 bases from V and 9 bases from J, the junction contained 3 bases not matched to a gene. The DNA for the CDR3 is TGCGCCAGCAGCCAAGAGAGGGACAGGGGGCGGCAGTACTTC. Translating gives CASSQERDRGRQYF.

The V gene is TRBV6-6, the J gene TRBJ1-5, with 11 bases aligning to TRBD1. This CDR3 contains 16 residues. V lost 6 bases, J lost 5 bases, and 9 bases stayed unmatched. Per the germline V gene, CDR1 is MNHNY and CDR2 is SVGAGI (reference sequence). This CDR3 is CASSLRTGGSHQPQHF. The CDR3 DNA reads TGTGCCAGCAGCCTGAGGACAGGGGGCTCCCATCAGCCCCAGCATTTT.

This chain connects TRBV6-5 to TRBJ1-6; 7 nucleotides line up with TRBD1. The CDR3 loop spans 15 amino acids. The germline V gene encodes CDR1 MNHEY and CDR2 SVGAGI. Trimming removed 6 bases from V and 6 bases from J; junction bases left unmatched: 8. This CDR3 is CASRPQQGSNSPLHF. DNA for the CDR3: TGTGCCAGCAGGCCCCAACAGGGGAGTAATTCACCCCTCCACTTT.

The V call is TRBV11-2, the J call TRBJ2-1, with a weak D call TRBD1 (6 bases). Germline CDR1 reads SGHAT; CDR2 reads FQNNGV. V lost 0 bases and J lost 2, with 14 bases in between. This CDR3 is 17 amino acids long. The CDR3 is CASSLDFIRTAYNEQFF. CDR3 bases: TGTGCCAGCAGCTTAGATTTTATACGGACAGCCTACAATGAGCAGTTCTTC.

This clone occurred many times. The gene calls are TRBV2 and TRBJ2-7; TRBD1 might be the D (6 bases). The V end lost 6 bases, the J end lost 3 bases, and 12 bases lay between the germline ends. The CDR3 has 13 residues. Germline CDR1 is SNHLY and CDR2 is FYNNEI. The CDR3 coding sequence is TGTGCCAGCAGAGGGACACTTGACTACGAGCAGTACTTC. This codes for CASRGTLDYEQYF.

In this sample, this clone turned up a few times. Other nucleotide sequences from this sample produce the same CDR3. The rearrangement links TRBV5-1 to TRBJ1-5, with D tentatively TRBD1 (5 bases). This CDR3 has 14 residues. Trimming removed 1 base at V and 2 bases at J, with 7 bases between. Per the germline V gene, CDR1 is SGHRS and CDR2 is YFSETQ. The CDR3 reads CASSLLGGNQPQHF. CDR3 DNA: TGCGCCAGCAGCTTGTTAGGGGGCAATCAGCCCCAGCATTTT.

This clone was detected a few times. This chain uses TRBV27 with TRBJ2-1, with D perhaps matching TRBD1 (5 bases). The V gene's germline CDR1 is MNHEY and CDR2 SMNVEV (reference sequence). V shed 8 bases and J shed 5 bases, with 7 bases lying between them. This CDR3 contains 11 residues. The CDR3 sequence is CASGAHNEQFF. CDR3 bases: TGTGCCAGCGGGGCCCACAATGAGCAGTTCTTC.

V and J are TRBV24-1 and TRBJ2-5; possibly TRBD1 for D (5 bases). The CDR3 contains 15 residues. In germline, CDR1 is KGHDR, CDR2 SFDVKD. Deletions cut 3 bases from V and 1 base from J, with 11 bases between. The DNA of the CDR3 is TGTGCCACCAGTGATCCCGGACATTTCCAAGAGACCCAGTACTTC. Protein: CATSDPGHFQETQYF.

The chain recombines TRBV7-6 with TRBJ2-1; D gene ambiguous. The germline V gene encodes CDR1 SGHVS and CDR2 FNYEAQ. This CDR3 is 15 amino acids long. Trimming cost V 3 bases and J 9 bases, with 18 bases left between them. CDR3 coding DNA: TGTGCCAGCAGCTTTGAAGGTTATCGTCGCGGTGAGCAGTTCTTC. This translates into CASSFEGYRRGEQFF.

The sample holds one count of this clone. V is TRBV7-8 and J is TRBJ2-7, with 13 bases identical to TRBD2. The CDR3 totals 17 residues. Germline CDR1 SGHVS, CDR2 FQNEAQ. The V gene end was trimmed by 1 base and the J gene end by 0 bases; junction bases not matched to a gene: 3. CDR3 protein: CASSLGGTSGISYEQYF. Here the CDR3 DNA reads TGTGCCAGCAGCTTAGGGGGGACTAGCGGGATCTCCTACGAGCAGTACTTC.

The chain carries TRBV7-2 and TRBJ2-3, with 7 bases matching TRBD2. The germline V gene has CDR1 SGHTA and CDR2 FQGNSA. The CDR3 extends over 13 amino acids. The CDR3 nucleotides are TGTGCAGACAGCGGGGCGAACACAGATACGCAGTATTTT. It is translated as CADSGANTDTQYF.

CDR3 DNA sequence: TGTGCCAGCAGCGGGACAGGGGTAGGGTTTCGCAATCAGCCCCAGCATTTT. Its protein is CASSGTGVGFRNQPQHF. This rearrangement joins TRBV5-5 to TRBJ1-5, with 10 nucleotides matching TRBD1. The CDR3 sequence is 17 residues long. Germline V CDR1 and CDR2: SGHKS, YYEKEE (reference sequence). Trimming took 4 bases from V and 2 from J; bases not matched to a gene: 9.

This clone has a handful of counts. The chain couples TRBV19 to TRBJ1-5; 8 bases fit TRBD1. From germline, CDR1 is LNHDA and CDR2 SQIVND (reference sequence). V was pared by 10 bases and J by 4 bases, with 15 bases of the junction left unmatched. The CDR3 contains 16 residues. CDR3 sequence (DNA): TGTGCCAAGCCGGACTCCGGACAGGGAGGTAATCAGCCCCAGCATTTT. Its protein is CAKPDSGQGGNQPQHF.

Here the CDR3 DNA reads TGTGCCAGCAGACGAATACCGGGACAGGGAGCGGGGGAGACCCAGTACTTC. Translation: CASRRIPGQGAGETQYF. The chain recombines TRBV6-6 with TRBJ2-5, with 9 positions matching TRBD1. The J segment lost 5 bases and the V segment lost 6 bases, leaving 16 bases of the junction unmatched. Per germline, CDR1 MNHNY and CDR2 SVGAGI (reference sequence). This CDR3 region has 17 residues.

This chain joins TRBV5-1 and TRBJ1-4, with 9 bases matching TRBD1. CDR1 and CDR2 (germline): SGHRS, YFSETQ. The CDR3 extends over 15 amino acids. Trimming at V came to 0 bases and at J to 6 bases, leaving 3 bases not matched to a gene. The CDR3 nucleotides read TGCGCCAGCAGCTTGGCTTGGACAGGGGATGAAAAACTGTTTTTT. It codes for CASSLAWTGDEKLFF.

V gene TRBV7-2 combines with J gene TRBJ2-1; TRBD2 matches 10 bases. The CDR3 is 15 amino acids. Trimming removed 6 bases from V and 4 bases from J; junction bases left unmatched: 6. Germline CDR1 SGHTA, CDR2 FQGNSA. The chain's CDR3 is CASRSAGGAYNEQFF. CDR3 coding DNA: TGTGCCAGCAGATCAGCGGGGGGGGCGTACAATGAGCAGTTCTTC.

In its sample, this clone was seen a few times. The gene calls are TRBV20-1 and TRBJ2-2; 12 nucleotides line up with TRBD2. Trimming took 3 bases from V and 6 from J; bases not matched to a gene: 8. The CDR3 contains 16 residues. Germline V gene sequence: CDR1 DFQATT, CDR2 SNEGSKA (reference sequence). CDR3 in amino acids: CSASPPGLAGPGELFF. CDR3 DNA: TGCAGTGCTAGTCCCCCGGGACTAGCGGGCCCCGGGGAGCTGTTTTTT.